This T cell receptor (beta chain) was sequenced during a study of PD-1 blockade in classical Hodgkin lymphoma (dated by TCRdb to the early 2020s). About the full investigation: Nivolumab dosing was 3 mg/kg intravenously every 2 weeks, continuing until either disease progression or unacceptable toxicity. The study used TCR beta sequencing and CyTOF to define a peripheral blood immune signature of response to PD-1 blockade in classical Hodgkin lymphoma.

Here is what the overall study found, with its caveats: CD4+ but not CD8+ TCR diversity rose significantly by C4D1 (p=0.0027 vs p=0.16), most apparent in complete responders (p=0.02). Only a single clinical trial cohort was studied, and what caused the repertoire differences, possibly disease activity or prior therapy, remained undefined. Baseline TCR diversity was reported as lower in newly diagnosed patients than in healthy donors, and lower still in relapsed/refractory patients. Baseline diversity similar to that of newly diagnosed patients was observed in trial patients achieving complete response, whereas significantly lower diversity was observed in partial responders and progressors. Patients starting nivolumab less than 1 year after ASCT had lower diversity and were excluded from later analyses to avoid confounding by immune reconstitution.

The Qiagen DNeasy kit was used to extract genomic DNA both from unsorted PBMCs and from the negatively selected CD4+ and CD8+ fractions. Using primers that anneal to V and J segments, immunoSEQ multiplex PCR amplified the TCR beta CDR3 regions. A synthetic immune receptor repertoire was used to minimize amplification bias, and any residual bias was removed computationally once sequencing was done. The paper's processing steps were these. Repertoire diversity was quantified as the Shannon entropy index using custom Python scripts. Unsorted, CD4+ and CD8+ repertoires were analyzed separately, except for combined analyses in which CD4+ and CD8+ sequences were merged in silico. A clone counted as expanded when the clone's frequency after treatment rose at least 2-fold relative to C1D1, and clones undetected at baseline were given a pseudocount of 0.5. Clones with 0 or 1 copy at C1D1 were classified as singleton clones, and clones with 2 or more copies were classified as non-singleton clones. Clones expanded in unsorted samples were assigned a CD4+, CD8+ or unknown annotation through matching of protein sequences in sorted samples from the same patient. Diversity changes from C1D1 to C4D1 were tested in paired samples using Wilcoxon tests. TCRdb took this table from immuneACCESS and kept in-frame rearrangements with V and J called. Such tables lack part of the clones; where checked against another copy, unresolved V genes explain under half of the gap, and the rest is unexplained. V and J calls and clone size are copied from that table; D and trimming were computed from the DNA. Within this sample are roughly 60,000 clones, with more than 90% of them counted one time only. About 8% of the sample lies in the top ten.

According to the study, the label for this sample's time point signals: cycle 4 day 1 (C4D1), after less than 7 weeks of nivolumab. Every trial patient had relapsed after autologous stem cell transplantation, and cohorts A, B and C differed in prior brentuximab vedotin exposure. A total of under 70 patients with relapsed/refractory classical Hodgkin lymphoma made up the trial cohort, and each patient's best overall response was complete response, partial response or progressive disease. Single-agent nivolumab was administered to trial patients in the multi-cohort phase II CheckMate 205 trial. An independent review committee assessed best overall response by applying the 2007 International Working Group response criteria. PBMCs from the trial were collected at three points: immediately before nivolumab initiation (C1D1), and during therapy at cycle 2 day 1 and cycle 4 day 1. Peripheral blood was collected in 8 mL Vacutainer Cell Preparation Tubes, from which PBMCs were isolated by centrifugation and then cryopreserved.

Counted from cysteine to phenylalanine, this CDR3 has 11 amino acids. Only CDR3 DNA remains: 33 bases, in frame from the first base. The junction shows trimming of 3 bases on V and 6 bases on J, plus 2 bases between the germline ends. From the germline V gene, CDR1 is MNHNS and CDR2 is SASEGT. As concerns this clone: It lacks a known antigen. Per-nucleotide qualities are absent, and no much larger clonotype sits a single base away.

The sequencing here drew on peripheral blood mononuclear cells (PBMCs), taken before the fourth cycle of nivolumab. This clonotype was sampled from a human donor with classical Hodgkin lymphoma. The chain uses TRBV6-1 and TRBJ1-4, with no D gene named confidently. The nucleotide sequence is given as TGTGCCAGCAGTGAGGATGAAAAACTGTTTTTT. Its amino acids are CASSEDEKLFF.